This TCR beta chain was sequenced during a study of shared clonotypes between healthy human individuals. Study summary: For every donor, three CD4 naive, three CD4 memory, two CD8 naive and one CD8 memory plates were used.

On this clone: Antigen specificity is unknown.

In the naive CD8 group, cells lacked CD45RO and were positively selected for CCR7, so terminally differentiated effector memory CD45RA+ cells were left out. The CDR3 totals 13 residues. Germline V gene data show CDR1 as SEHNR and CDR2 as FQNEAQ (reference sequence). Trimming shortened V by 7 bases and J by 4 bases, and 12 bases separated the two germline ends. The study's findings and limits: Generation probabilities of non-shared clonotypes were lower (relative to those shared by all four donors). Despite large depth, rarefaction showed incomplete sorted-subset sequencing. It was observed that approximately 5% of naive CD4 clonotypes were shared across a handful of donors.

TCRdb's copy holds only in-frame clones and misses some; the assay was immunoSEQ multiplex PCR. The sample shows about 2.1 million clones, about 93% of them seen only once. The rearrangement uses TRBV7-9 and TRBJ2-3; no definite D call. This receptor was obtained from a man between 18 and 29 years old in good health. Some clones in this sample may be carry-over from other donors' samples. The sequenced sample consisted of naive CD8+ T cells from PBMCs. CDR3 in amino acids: CASIGMGPDTQYF. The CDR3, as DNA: TGTGCCAGCATAGGCATGGGCCCAGATACGCAGTATTTT. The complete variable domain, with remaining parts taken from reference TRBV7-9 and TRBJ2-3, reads DTGVSQNPRHKITKRGQNVTFRCDPISEHNRLYWYRQTLGQGPEFLTYFQNEAQLEKSRLLSDRFSAERPKGSFSTLEIQRTEQGDSAMYLCASIGMGPDTQYFGPGTRLTVL.